Listed here are 29 T cell receptor beta chains from one sample, sequenced in a study of T cell repertoires in cytomegalovirus infection. TCRdb itself ran the reads through MiXCR, one entry per CDR3 protein. Here the sample spans around 740,000 distinct CDR3 sequences, 35% to 45% being singletons. Sequenced sample: PBMCs. The source of these receptors is a human donor in good health (CMV status not recorded). Some clones in this sample may be carry-over from other donors' samples.

The chain combines TRBV15 with TRBJ1-4, with D tentatively TRBD1 (5 bases). Between the trimmed V and J ends, which lost 0 bases and 8 bases, there was a span of 13 bases. CDR3 length equals 15 residues. Looked up from germline, CDR1 is LNHNV and CDR2 is YYDKDF (reference sequence). The DNA of the CDR3 is TGTGCCACCAGCAGAGATGGAACTGAGGGGGAAAAACTGTTTTTT. Its protein product is CATSRDGTEGEKLFF.

The chain joins TRBV19 to TRBJ2-1; 11 positions match TRBD1. Germline CDR1 is LNHDA and CDR2 is SQIVND (reference sequence). The CDR3 totals 15 residues. V was clipped by 3 bases and J by 8 bases; unmatched bases: 6. Here the CDR3 reads CASSIGTGGSYEQFF. DNA for the CDR3: TGTGCCAGTAGTATCGGGACAGGGGGGTCTTATGAGCAGTTCTTC. The whole variable domain, filled in from reference TRBV19 and TRBJ2-1, reads DGGITQSPKYLFRKEGQNVTLSCEQNLNHDAMYWYRQDPGQGLRLIYYSQIVNDFQKGDIAEGYSVSREKKESFPLTVTSAQKNPTAFYLCASSIGTGGSYEQFFGPGTRLTVL.

J is TRBJ2-3 and V is TRBV11-3, with 8 bases matching TRBD1. The CDR3 extends over 13 amino acids. Germline trimming cut 6 bases from V and 4 bases from J; bases unmatched to any gene: 3. Germline lookup yields CDR1 SGHNT and CDR2 YENEEA. Here the CDR3 DNA reads TGTGCCAGCAGGGACAGGGCGTCAGATACGCAGTATTTT. This codes for CASRDRASDTQYF.

Concerning this clonotype: At one of its ends the junction is not consistent with the germline gene, which may arise from a read error. The rearrangement uses TRBV4-1 and TRBJ1-1; TRBD1 is a possible D gene (5 bases). CDR1 MGHRA and CDR2 YSYEKL come from the germline V gene. The CDR3 sequence is 15 residues long. Here the CDR3 reads CDSSQEAAVSVLAFF. CDR3 DNA sequence: TGTGACAGCAGCCAAGAGGCCGCCGTAAGTGTTCTAGCTTTCTTT.

Notes on this clonotype: One end of the junction does not line up with germline, which may come from a read error. The rearrangement uses TRBV7-2 and TRBJ1-5; D is undetermined. CDR3 size: 15 residues. The V gene's germline CDR1 is SGHTA and CDR2 FQGNSA. CDR3: CDSSLGPYSNQPQHF. CDR3 nucleotide sequence: TGTGACAGCAGCTTAGGACCTTATAGCAATCAGCCCCAGCATTTT.

The rearrangement uses TRBV7-9 and TRBJ2-1; D gene uncertain. The CDR3 spans 14 residues. Germline CDR1 is SEHNR and CDR2 is FQNEAQ (reference sequence). The V end was cut by 5 bases, the J end by 10 bases, with 18 bases between. CDR3 in DNA: TGTGCCAGCAGCCGGGTTGTCGGCAATGCGGAGCAGTTCTTC. Protein: CASSRVVGNAEQFF.

The chain joins TRBV24-1 to TRBJ2-3; 7 nucleotides align to TRBD2. Per the germline V gene, CDR1 is KGHDR and CDR2 is SFDVKD. V was clipped by 7 bases and J by 10 bases; unmatched bases: 13. The CDR3 has 14 amino acids. Here the CDR3 reads CATRPSGTAGAQYF. In DNA, the CDR3 is TGTGCCACCAGGCCTTCCGGGACCGCGGGAGCGCAGTATTTT.

The V gene is TRBV11-1, the J gene TRBJ2-2; D is unclear. Germline CDR1 is SGHAT and CDR2 is FQDESV (reference sequence). With 1 base removed from V and 4 bases from J, the gap between germline ends came to 7 bases. CDR3 size: 14 residues. The CDR3 here is CASSLGVRTGELFF. CDR3 DNA sequence: TGTGCCAGCAGCTTAGGGGTACGCACCGGGGAGCTGTTTTTT. The full variable domain, completed using reference TRBV11-1 and TRBJ2-2, is EAEVAQSPRYKITEKSQAVAFWCDPISGHATLYWYRQILGQGPELLVQFQDESVVDDSQLPKDRFSAERLKGVDSTLKIQPAELGDSAMYLCASSLGVRTGELFFGEGSRLTVL.

There are a few counts of this clonotype. The chain couples TRBV20-1 to TRBJ1-1; D not certain. This CDR3 contains 10 residues. V was shortened by 6 bases and J by 7 bases, with 9 bases between the two germline ends. The V gene's germline CDR1 is DFQATT and CDR2 SNEGSKA (reference sequence). The CDR3 nucleotides are TGCAGTGCAGCCTCTATTGAAGCTTTCTTT. This translates into CSAASIEAFF.

The sample holds many counts of this clonotype. The chain joins TRBV28 to TRBJ1-5; unclear D gene. CDR1 is MDHEN and CDR2 is SYDVKM in the germline V gene. This CDR3 is built from 15 residues. Trimming removed 2 bases at V and 5 bases at J, with 13 bases between. The CDR3 region is CASSLGGRLDQPQHF. CDR3 in DNA: TGTGCCAGCAGTTTAGGAGGGCGCCTGGATCAGCCCCAGCATTTT. The full variable domain, in which reference TRBV28 and TRBJ1-5 provide the parts outside the CDR3, is DVKVTQSSRYLVKRTGEKVFLECVQDMDHENMFWYRQDPGLGLRLIYFSYDVKMKEKGDIPEGYSVSREKKERFSLILESASTNQTSMYLCASSLGGRLDQPQHFGDGTRLSIL.

The chain couples TRBV4-1 to TRBJ1-5; D possibly corresponds to TRBD1 (5 bases). The CDR3 has 15 amino acids. Trimming shortened V by 4 bases and J by 3 bases, and 13 bases separated the two germline ends. The germline CDR1 and CDR2 sequences are MGHRA and YSYEKL. DNA of the CDR3: TGCGCCAGCAGCCTCCGAGGGGCGGACAATCAGCCCCAGCATTTT. Protein sequence: CASSLRGADNQPQHF.

The chain employs TRBV7-9 and TRBJ2-1; D gene ambiguous. The CDR3 contains 15 residues. V was pared by 2 bases and J by 4 bases, with 12 bases between. CDR1 and CDR2 (germline): SEHNR, FQNEAQ (reference sequence). DNA of the CDR3: TGTGCCAGCAGCTTATTGACCGGGCCTTACAATGAGCAGTTCTTC. Amino acids: CASSLLTGPYNEQFF.

The chain combines TRBV11-2 with TRBJ2-4, with 9 bases identical to TRBD1. Germline CDR1 SGHAT, CDR2 FQNNGV. The CDR3 runs 15 residues. Trimming removed 4 bases from V and 8 bases from J; junction bases left unmatched: 9. In DNA, the CDR3 is TGTGCCAGCAGCTCCAACCGGGACAGGGTGTACATTCAGTACTTC. Translation: CASSSNRDRVYIQYF. Full variable domain (missing parts from reference TRBV11-2 and TRBJ2-4): EAGVAQSPRYKIIEKRQSVAFWCNPISGHATLYWYQQILGQGPKLLIQFQNNGVVDDSQLPKDRFSAERLKGVDSTLKIQPAKLEDSAVYLCASSSNRDRVYIQYFGAGTRLSVL.

J is TRBJ2-5 and V is TRBV28, with D tentatively TRBD2 (5 bases). This CDR3 region has 16 residues. Trimming took 5 bases from V and 1 from J, leaving 17 bases between them. Germline lookup yields CDR1 MDHEN and CDR2 SYDVKM. The CDR3 reads CASSPFSAAGQETQYF. CDR3 bases: TGTGCCAGCAGTCCCTTCTCCGCGGCGGGCCAAGAGACCCAGTACTTC.

This clonotype came up a few times. This chain uses TRBV12-3 or TRBV12-4 with TRBJ2-7; unclear D gene. This CDR3 is 13 amino acids long. Trimming pared 1 base from V and 3 bases from J, leaving 7 bases between. The CDR3 DNA sequence: TGTGCCAGCAGTTTAGGGGCACTCTACGAGCAGTACTTC. It codes for CASSLGALYEQYF.

Details on this clonotype: Without the conserved terminal phenylalanine or tryptophan, this CDR3 likely stems from a read error. The chain combines TRBV7-2 with TRBJ2-1, with D hard to call. The V end lost 1 base, the J end lost 0 bases, and 7 bases lay between the germline ends. The CDR3 loop spans 15 amino acids. Germline CDR1 reads SGHTA; CDR2 reads FQGNSA. This CDR3 reads CASSLDRDSYNEQFL. In DNA, the CDR3 is TGTGCCAGCAGCTTAGATAGGGACTCCTACAATGAGCAGTTCTTA.

This clonotype was recorded only once. V usage is TRBV20-1 and J usage is TRBJ2-3; TRBD1 might be the D (5 bases). Germline assignment: CDR1 DFQATT and CDR2 SNEGSKA (reference sequence). V lost 5 bases and J 6 bases, leaving 18 bases between the germline ends. This CDR3 spans 14 amino acids. CDR3 sequence reads: CSARLSLGRDTQYF. The CDR3 DNA sequence: TGCAGTGCTCGGCTCTCCCTGGGGCGGGATACGCAGTATTTT.

CDR3 nucleotides: TGTGCCACCAGCAGAGGGGGCGGGAGTAAGTCCTACGAGCAGTACTTC. Translation gives CATSRGGGSKSYEQYF. The chain has TRBV15 and TRBJ2-7, with 7 bases fitting TRBD2. Germline CDR1 and CDR2: LNHNV and YYDKDF (reference sequence). Trimming cost V 1 base and J 1 base; bases outside gene matches: 7. CDR3 length: 16 residues.

About this clonotype itself: The junction departs from the called germline gene at one end, perhaps through a read error. This rearrangement joins TRBV19 to TRBJ1-2; 9 bases map to TRBD1. CDR3 length equals 14 residues. CDR1 LNHDA and CDR2 SQIVND come from the germline V gene (reference sequence). The CDR3 region has the DNA TGTGCCAGTGGGGTCGGACAGGGGTTCTATGACTACACCTTC. It yields the protein CASGVGQGFYDYTF. The entire variable domain, with the rest obtained from reference TRBV19 and TRBJ1-2, is as follows: DGGITQSPKYLFRKEGQNVTLSCEQNLNHDAMYWYRQDPGQGLRLIYYSQIVNDFQKGDIAEGYSVSREKKESFPLTVTSAQKNPTAFYLCASGVGQGFYDYTFGSGTRLTVV.

Details on this clonotype: This may arise from a read error, as a much more abundant clone is one base away. This likely comes from a read error, as the CDR3 has no conserved phenylalanine or tryptophan at its end. The chain uses TRBV7-6 and TRBJ2-5; D is possibly TRBD1 (8 bases). V was pared by 4 bases and J by 4 bases, with 19 bases between. Per germline, CDR1 SGHVS and CDR2 FNYEAQ. The CDR3 extends over 16 amino acids. The CDR3 sequence: CASSSGGGRHGETQYL. In nucleotides, the CDR3 is TGTGCCAGCAGCTCAGGGGGCGGGAGACATGGAGAGACCCAGTACTTA.

In this sample, this clonotype turned up once. The rearrangement links TRBV2 to TRBJ2-3; D might be TRBD1 (6 bases). The CDR3 consists of 13 residues. The germline V and J ends were trimmed by 11 bases and 3 bases, with 15 bases remaining between them. The germline V gene has CDR1 SNHLY and CDR2 FYNNEI. CDR3 region: CALAGTRTDTQYF. CDR3 in DNA: TGTGCCCTGGCTGGGACAAGAACAGATACGCAGTATTTT.

This clonotype appeared a few times. The chain employs TRBV5-1 and TRBJ1-1, with 7 bases identical to TRBD1. Unmatched junction bases numbered 16, after V lost 4 bases and J lost 7 bases. The CDR3 has 16 amino acids. CDR1 is SGHRS, CDR2 YFSETQ, per germline. CDR3: CASSLTTGNRGDEAFF. In DNA form, the CDR3 reads TGCGCCAGCAGCCTTACCACAGGGAACAGGGGCGATGAAGCTTTCTTT.

A few counts support this clonotype. The chain joins TRBV7-9 to TRBJ1-2; 9 positions agree with TRBD1. V gave up 1 base and J gave up 2 bases; unmatched junction bases: 5. The CDR3 has 16 residues. CDR1 and CDR2 (germline): SEHNR, FQNEAQ (reference sequence). The CDR3: CASSLGTGALNYGYTF. The CDR3 DNA reads as TGTGCCAGCAGCTTAGGGACAGGGGCCTTAAACTATGGCTACACCTTC.

V is TRBV30 and J is TRBJ2-3, with D hard to call. Trimming cost V 2 bases and J 6 bases, with 9 bases left between them. CDR3 length equals 12 residues. Germline V CDR1 and CDR2: GTSNPN, SVGIG (reference sequence). The CDR3 bases are TGTGCCTGGAGTCCCCTACCGGATACGCAGTATTTT. Amino acid sequence: CAWSPLPDTQYF.

This chain links TRBV28 with TRBJ1-2, with 8 bases that match TRBD1. J lost 5 bases, V lost 6 bases, and 17 bases had no gene match. Per the germline V gene, CDR1 is MDHEN and CDR2 is SYDVKM. The CDR3 runs to 17 residues. The CDR3 coding sequence is TGTGCCAGCAGCTCACGACCTTCAGGGGGCCCCGGGTATGGCTACACCTTC. Translated: CASSSRPSGGPGYGYTF.

Only a few counts were recorded for this clonotype. V is TRBV10-3 and J is TRBJ2-1; no reliable D call. V lost 2 bases and J 9 bases, leaving 8 bases between the germline ends. The V gene's germline CDR1 is ENHRY and CDR2 SYGVKD. This CDR3 has 12 residues. The CDR3 sequence is CAISEDGSEQFF. CDR3 DNA sequence: TGTGCCATCAGTGAGGACGGTAGTGAGCAGTTCTTC.

This rearrangement joins TRBV20-1 to TRBJ1-2; D gene uncertain. Trimming pared 2 bases from V and 1 base from J, leaving 5 bases between. The CDR3 length is 12 residues. Germline V lookup: CDR1 DFQATT, CDR2 SNEGSKA (reference sequence). The CDR3 DNA follows: TGCAGTGCTAGACAAAATAACTATGGCTACACCTTC. This sequence encodes CSARQNNYGYTF.

The table lists this clonotype with a few counts. The chain links TRBV12-3 or TRBV12-4 to TRBJ1-1; TRBD1 might be the D (5 bases). The CDR3 extends over 14 amino acids. With 3 bases removed from V and 0 bases from J, the gap between germline ends came to 8 bases. For the CDR3, the DNA is TGTGCCAGCAGTTTCAACAGGTTGAACACTGAAGCTTTCTTT. Translation: CASSFNRLNTEAFF.

The chain joins TRBV10-2 to TRBJ1-1; 8 bases line up with TRBD1. Germline trimming cut 7 bases from V and 3 bases from J; bases unmatched to any gene: 10. The CDR3 covers 15 residues. Germline V gene data show CDR1 as WSHSY and CDR2 as SAAADI. The CDR3 loop is CASTPGGMRYTEAFF. CDR3 nucleotide sequence: TGCGCCAGCACCCCAGGGGGCATGAGGTACACTGAAGCTTTCTTT.